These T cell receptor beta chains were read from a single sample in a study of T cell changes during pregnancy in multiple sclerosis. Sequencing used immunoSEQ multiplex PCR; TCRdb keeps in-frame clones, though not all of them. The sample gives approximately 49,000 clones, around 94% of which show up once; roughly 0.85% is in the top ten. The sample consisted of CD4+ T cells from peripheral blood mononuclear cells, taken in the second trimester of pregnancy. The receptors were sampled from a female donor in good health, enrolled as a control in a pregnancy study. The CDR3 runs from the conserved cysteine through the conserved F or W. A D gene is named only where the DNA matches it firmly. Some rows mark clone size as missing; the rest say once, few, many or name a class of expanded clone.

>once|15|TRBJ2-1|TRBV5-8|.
CASIHLLLRGNEQFF
TGTGCCAGCATTCACCTACTATTGCGTGGGAATGAGCAGTTCTTC
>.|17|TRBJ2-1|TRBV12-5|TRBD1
CASGPDTGGAFYNEQFF
TGTGCTAGTGGACCCGATACAGGGGGCGCTTTTTACAATGAGCAGTTCTTC
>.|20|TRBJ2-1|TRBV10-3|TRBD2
CAISVGLAGGTKISYNEQFF
TGTGCCATCAGTGTGGGGCTAGCGGGAGGTACCAAGATCAGCTACAATGAGCAGTTCTTC
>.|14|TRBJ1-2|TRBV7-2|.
CASSLLQGEDGYTF
TGTGCCAGCAGCTTATTACAGGGAGAAGATGGCTACACCTTC
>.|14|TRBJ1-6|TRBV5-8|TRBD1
CASSLTGANSPLHF
TGTGCCAGCAGCTTGACAGGGGCTAATTCACCCCTCCACTTT
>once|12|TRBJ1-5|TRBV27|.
CASTTEGQPQHF
TGTGCCAGCACCACGGAGGGTCAGCCCCAGCATTTT
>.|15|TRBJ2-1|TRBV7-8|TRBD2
CAIGTSGRFYNEQFF
TGTGCGATCGGGACTAGCGGGAGATTCTACAATGAGCAGTTCTTC
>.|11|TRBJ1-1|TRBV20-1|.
CSASPTAEAFF
TGCAGTGCCTCACCTACGGCTGAAGCTTTCTTT
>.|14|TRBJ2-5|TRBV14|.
CASSLRDTQETQYF
TGTGCCAGCAGCCTCCGGGACACGCAAGAGACCCAGTACTTC
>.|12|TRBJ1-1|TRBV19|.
CASSMRNTEAFF
TGTGCCAGTAGTATGCGGAACACTGAAGCTTTCTTT
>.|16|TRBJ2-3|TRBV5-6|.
CASSFRTADYTDTQYF
TGTGCCAGCAGCTTTCGGACAGCCGATTACACAGATACGCAGTATTTT
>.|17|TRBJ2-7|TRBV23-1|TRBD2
CASSPALRLAGVYEQYF
TGCGCCAGCAGCCCAGCTCTTAGGTTAGCGGGAGTATACGAGCAGTACTTC
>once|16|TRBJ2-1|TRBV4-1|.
CASSQSQSLSYNEQFF
TGCGCCAGCAGCCAGTCACAGAGTTTATCCTACAATGAGCAGTTCTTC
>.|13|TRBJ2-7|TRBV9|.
CASSGGMRDEQYF
TGTGCCAGCAGCGGAGGGATGAGGGACGAGCAGTACTTC
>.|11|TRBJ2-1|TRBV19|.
CASSSYRDRFF
TGTGCCAGTAGTTCCTACAGGGATCGCTTCTTC
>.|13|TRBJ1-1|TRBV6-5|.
CASGSSGWTEAFF
TGTGCCAGCGGTAGTTCGGGGTGGACTGAAGCTTTCTTT
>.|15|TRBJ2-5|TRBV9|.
CASSDRGSDQETQYF
TGTGCCAGCAGCGACAGAGGGAGCGACCAAGAGACCCAGTACTTC
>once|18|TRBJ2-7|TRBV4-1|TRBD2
CASSQAERLSGWGGEQYF
TGCGCCAGCAGCCAAGCGGAGAGACTTAGCGGATGGGGGGGCGAGCAGTACTTC
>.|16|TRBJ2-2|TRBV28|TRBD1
CASSPQPGQGDVRLFF
TGTGCCAGCAGTCCACAACCGGGACAGGGAGACGTCAGGCTGTTTTTT
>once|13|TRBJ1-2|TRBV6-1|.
CASRATANSGYTF
TGTGCCAGCCGCGCGACAGCCAATTCGGGCTACACCTTC